The rows below give T cell receptor beta chains drawn from one sample of a study of T cells in Graves' hyperthyroidism and ophthalmopathy. MiXCR was run by TCRdb on the multiplex PCR reads, yielding one entry per CDR3 protein. Seen here are 450,000 to 700,000 distinct CDR3 sequences, more than 45% observed once, and the top ten hold 15% to 20%. The sequencing input was peripheral blood or thyroid tissue (not recorded which). The source is an adult woman with Graves' disease, either hyperthyroidism or ophthalmopathy (not recorded which). Each CDR3 is given with its conserved first and last residue. The D gene is left open where the match is weak. Clone sizes are given selectively: once, few, many, or a class where the clone is expanded.

j_gene: TRBJ1-2; d_gene: .; v_gene: TRBV4-1; abundance: .; CDR3nt: TGCGCCAGCAGCCATCAACGGGCCCCGCGAGGGTCCTATAACTATGGCTACACCTTC; CDR3aa: CASSHQRAPRGSYNYGYTF
j_gene: TRBJ2-6; d_gene: .; v_gene: TRBV15; abundance: .; CDR3nt: TGTGCCACCAGCAGAGATCACGGGGCCAACGTCCTGACTTTC; CDR3aa: CATSRDHGANVLTF
j_gene: TRBJ1-2; d_gene: .; v_gene: TRBV9; abundance: .; CDR3nt: TGTGCCAGCAGCCTAGGGGTATACAACTATGGCTACACCTTC; CDR3aa: CASSLGVYNYGYTF
j_gene: TRBJ1-2; d_gene: .; v_gene: TRBV29-1; abundance: .; CDR3nt: TGCAGCGTCTTAGGGGGGTCATCACCGTACGGCTACACCTTC; CDR3aa: CSVLGGSSPYGYTF
j_gene: TRBJ2-5; d_gene: TRBD2; v_gene: TRBV9; abundance: .; CDR3nt: TGTGCCAGCACTAGCGGGAGGGCCGTGGAGACCCAGTACTTC; CDR3aa: CASTSGRAVETQYF
j_gene: TRBJ2-5; d_gene: .; v_gene: TRBV10-3; abundance: .; CDR3nt: TGTGCCATCAGTGAGGCCACCCAAGAGACCCAGTACTTC; CDR3aa: CAISEATQETQYF
j_gene: TRBJ1-2; d_gene: .; v_gene: TRBV10-2; abundance: many; CDR3nt: TGCGCCAGCAGTATATCTTATAGGGACCTCTATGGCTACACCTTC; CDR3aa: CASSISYRDLYGYTF
j_gene: TRBJ2-5; d_gene: .; v_gene: TRBV15; abundance: many; CDR3nt: TGTGCCACCAGCAGAGTTCGGGGGCAGGGGGAGACCCAGTACTTC; CDR3aa: CATSRVRGQGETQYF
j_gene: TRBJ1-5; d_gene: .; v_gene: TRBV10-3; abundance: .; CDR3nt: TGTGCCATAAGGGGCTCCCTCAATCAGCCCCAGCATTTT; CDR3aa: CAIRGSLNQPQHF
j_gene: TRBJ1-5; d_gene: TRBD1; v_gene: TRBV7-8; abundance: .; CDR3nt: TGCGCCAGCAGCCAAGGTCCGTACAGGGGCAGCAATCAGCCCCAGCATTTT; CDR3aa: CASSQGPYRGSNQPQHF
j_gene: TRBJ1-6; d_gene: .; v_gene: TRBV7-9; abundance: many; CDR3nt: TGTGCCAGCAGCCCCCGGGAAGGGGATTCACCCCTCCACTTT; CDR3aa: CASSPREGDSPLHF
j_gene: TRBJ1-6; d_gene: .; v_gene: TRBV19; abundance: .; CDR3nt: TGTGCCAGTAGTATAGAAGGACACCCATTGAATTCACCCCTCCACTTT; CDR3aa: CASSIEGHPLNSPLHF
j_gene: TRBJ1-1; d_gene: .; v_gene: TRBV28; abundance: few; CDR3nt: TGTGCCAGCAGCTCCTCCCGTGAAGCTTTCTTT; CDR3aa: CASSSSREAFF
j_gene: TRBJ1-6; d_gene: TRBD1; v_gene: TRBV29-1; abundance: .; CDR3nt: TGCAGCGTTCAGACAGGGAGCAATAATTCACCCCTCCACTTT; CDR3aa: CSVQTGSNNSPLHF
j_gene: TRBJ2-7; d_gene: TRBD2; v_gene: TRBV14; abundance: .; CDR3nt: TGTGCCAGCAGGGGAGCGGGAAACAATGAGCAGTACTTC; CDR3aa: CASRGAGNNEQYF
j_gene: TRBJ1-6; d_gene: TRBD1; v_gene: TRBV25-1; abundance: .; CDR3nt: TGTGCCAGCAGTGCTAGAGGACAGGGAGTAAGAAGGCCCCTCCACTTT; CDR3aa: CASSARGQGVRRPLHF
j_gene: TRBJ2-2; d_gene: TRBD2; v_gene: TRBV11-1; abundance: many; CDR3nt: TGTGCCAGCAGCGACGTGGGACTAGCCGTAAACACCGGGGAGCTGTTTTTT; CDR3aa: CASSDVGLAVNTGELFF
j_gene: TRBJ1-5; d_gene: .; v_gene: TRBV7-8; abundance: many; CDR3nt: TGTGCCAGCAGCTTAACACAGGCCGGGCCCCAGCATTTT; CDR3aa: CASSLTQAGPQHF
j_gene: TRBJ1-5; d_gene: .; v_gene: TRBV11-2; abundance: .; CDR3nt: TGTGCCAGCAGCCCCCGTGGCGGGAGGGAAGAGACCCAGCATTTT; CDR3aa: CASSPRGGREETQHF
j_gene: TRBJ1-5; d_gene: .; v_gene: TRBV12-3/TRBV12-4; abundance: many; CDR3nt: TGTGCCAGCAGTCTCGGGCAGGTCAATCAGCCCCAGCATTTT; CDR3aa: CASSLGQVNQPQHF
j_gene: TRBJ2-1; d_gene: TRBD2; v_gene: TRBV7-2; abundance: .; CDR3nt: TGCGCCAGCAGCCTAACGGGACTAGCGGGAGATGAGCAGTTCTTC; CDR3aa: CASSLTGLAGDEQFF
j_gene: TRBJ1-1; d_gene: .; v_gene: TRBV7-8; abundance: many; CDR3nt: TGTGCCAGCAGCTTAGACAACGGGGGAGCTTTCTTT; CDR3aa: CASSLDNGGAFF
j_gene: TRBJ1-6; d_gene: .; v_gene: TRBV7-2; abundance: once; CDR3nt: TGTGCCAGCAGCCCTTCGCAGGGTCGGGGTTCACCCCTCCACTTT; CDR3aa: CASSPSQGRGSPLHF
j_gene: TRBJ2-7; d_gene: .; v_gene: TRBV5-5; abundance: many; CDR3nt: TGTGCCAGCAGCTGGGGATTCTCCTACGAGCAGTACTTC; CDR3aa: CASSWGFSYEQYF
j_gene: TRBJ2-5; d_gene: TRBD1; v_gene: TRBV29-1; abundance: many; CDR3nt: TGCAGCGTGTGGGACAGAGAGACCCAGTACTTC; CDR3aa: CSVWDRETQYF
j_gene: TRBJ2-7; d_gene: TRBD2; v_gene: TRBV29-1; abundance: .; CDR3nt: TGCAGCGTTGCGCCCGGGACTAGCGGGGTCCACGAGCAGTACTTC; CDR3aa: CSVAPGTSGVHEQYF
j_gene: TRBJ1-6; d_gene: TRBD1; v_gene: TRBV7-9; abundance: .; CDR3nt: TGTGCCAGCAGCCCGGGGGACAGGTATAATTCACCCCTCCACTTT; CDR3aa: CASSPGDRYNSPLHF
j_gene: TRBJ2-2; d_gene: TRBD1; v_gene: TRBV9; abundance: .; CDR3nt: TGTGCCAGCAGCGTAGCTACAGGGGTTAAGTCCGGGGAGCTGTTTTTT; CDR3aa: CASSVATGVKSGELFF
j_gene: TRBJ2-7; d_gene: TRBD2; v_gene: TRBV27; abundance: many; CDR3nt: TGTGCCAGCAGCGCAGCGGGAGGGCTTCGTGAGCAGTACTTC; CDR3aa: CASSAAGGLREQYF
j_gene: TRBJ2-5; d_gene: .; v_gene: TRBV12-3/TRBV12-4; abundance: .; CDR3nt: TGTGCCAGCAGTCCGGTCGGAAGGAGGGAGACCCAGTACTTC; CDR3aa: CASSPVGRRETQYF
j_gene: TRBJ1-5; d_gene: .; v_gene: TRBV28; abundance: many; CDR3nt: TGTGCCAGCACCAACCCTCAGGGCCCTGGGAGCAATCAGCCCCAGCATTTT; CDR3aa: CASTNPQGPGSNQPQHF
j_gene: TRBJ1-2; d_gene: TRBD1; v_gene: TRBV6-5; abundance: many; CDR3nt: TGTGCCAGCAGTGCACCGGGACAGGGCTATGGCTACACCTTC; CDR3aa: CASSAPGQGYGYTF
j_gene: TRBJ2-7; d_gene: TRBD2; v_gene: TRBV11-2; abundance: few; CDR3nt: TGTGCCAGCCACTGGGGGGGTGGTTCGGGCCTCTGGACCTACGAGCAGTACTTC; CDR3aa: CASHWGGGSGLWTYEQYF
j_gene: TRBJ2-5; d_gene: .; v_gene: TRBV24-1; abundance: .; CDR3nt: TGTGCCACCAGTGATTTTGGGGCAGGGTTTGGGTACCAAGAGACCCAGTACTTC; CDR3aa: CATSDFGAGFGYQETQYF
j_gene: TRBJ2-7; d_gene: TRBD1; v_gene: TRBV4-1; abundance: many; CDR3nt: TGCGCCAGCAGCCAAAGTGGGACAGGGGGCTCCTACGAGCAGTACTTC; CDR3aa: CASSQSGTGGSYEQYF
j_gene: TRBJ2-1; d_gene: .; v_gene: TRBV7-9; abundance: .; CDR3nt: TGTGCCAGCAGCCATGGGTTAGGGATTGAGCAGTTCTTC; CDR3aa: CASSHGLGIEQFF
j_gene: TRBJ1-1; d_gene: .; v_gene: TRBV27; abundance: few; CDR3nt: TGTGCCAGCAGTTTCATAATGGGTGAGGTGAACACTGAAGCTTTCTTT; CDR3aa: CASSFIMGEVNTEAFF
j_gene: TRBJ2-7; d_gene: TRBD2; v_gene: TRBV10-3; abundance: .; CDR3nt: TGTGCCATCAGGCCTGGGACTAGCGTCTACGAGCAGTACTTC; CDR3aa: CAIRPGTSVYEQYF
j_gene: TRBJ2-7; d_gene: .; v_gene: TRBV2; abundance: many; CDR3nt: TGTGCCAGCCTCCCGAAGGGTTGGACCTACGAGCAGTACTTC; CDR3aa: CASLPKGWTYEQYF
j_gene: TRBJ2-7; d_gene: .; v_gene: TRBV7-8; abundance: many; CDR3nt: TGTGCCAGCAGCCGTGGTGCGGGATTAAACTACGAGCAGTACTTC; CDR3aa: CASSRGAGLNYEQYF
j_gene: TRBJ1-2; d_gene: .; v_gene: TRBV29-1; abundance: .; CDR3nt: TGCAGCGTTCCAGACAGATTTAACTATGGCTACACCTTC; CDR3aa: CSVPDRFNYGYTF
j_gene: TRBJ1-4; d_gene: TRBD1; v_gene: TRBV24-1; abundance: .; CDR3nt: TGTGCCACCAGTGATCGGACAGGGGTAGGAGAAAAACTGTTTTTT; CDR3aa: CATSDRTGVGEKLFF
j_gene: TRBJ1-6; d_gene: .; v_gene: TRBV10-3; abundance: few; CDR3nt: TGTGCCATCAGTGAGGGGGGACGGGTCAATTCACCCCTCCACTTT; CDR3aa: CAISEGGRVNSPLHF
j_gene: TRBJ2-3; d_gene: TRBD2; v_gene: TRBV20-1; abundance: .; CDR3nt: TGCAGTGCTAGCGGGAGGGCCCTAGATGCGCAGTATTTT; CDR3aa: CSASGRALDAQYF
j_gene: TRBJ2-7; d_gene: .; v_gene: TRBV5-5; abundance: many; CDR3nt: TGTGCCAGCAGCTCCGGGACGATGAGCGAGTACTTC; CDR3aa: CASSSGTMSEYF
j_gene: TRBJ1-4; d_gene: .; v_gene: TRBV5-1; abundance: many; CDR3nt: TGCGCCAGCAGCCACGGACAGTCTAATGAAAAACTGTTTTTT; CDR3aa: CASSHGQSNEKLFF
j_gene: TRBJ1-2; d_gene: .; v_gene: TRBV12-3/TRBV12-4; abundance: once; CDR3nt: TGTGCCAGCACCACGGACGGGGGGAACTATGGCTACACCTTC; CDR3aa: CASTTDGGNYGYTF